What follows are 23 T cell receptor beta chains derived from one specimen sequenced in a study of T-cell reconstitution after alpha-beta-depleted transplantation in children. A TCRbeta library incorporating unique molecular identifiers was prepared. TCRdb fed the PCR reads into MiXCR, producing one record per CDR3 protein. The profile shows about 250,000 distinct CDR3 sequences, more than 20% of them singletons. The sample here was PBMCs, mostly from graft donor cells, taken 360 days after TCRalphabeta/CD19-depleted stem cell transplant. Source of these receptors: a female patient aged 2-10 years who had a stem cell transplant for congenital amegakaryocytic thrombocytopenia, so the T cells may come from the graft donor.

CDR3 in DNA: TGCAGTGCTAGATCCCAGGGGGCGTCGGCGAGGGCCGTCTACTATGGCTACACCTTC. Its protein is CSARSQGASARAVYYGYTF. The genes are TRBV20-1 and TRBJ1-2; TRBD1 aligns across 8 bases. With 2 bases clipped from V and 3 bases from J, the junction kept 20 bases outside the gene matches. This CDR3 region has 19 residues. Germline loops: CDR1 DFQATT, CDR2 SNEGSKA (reference sequence).

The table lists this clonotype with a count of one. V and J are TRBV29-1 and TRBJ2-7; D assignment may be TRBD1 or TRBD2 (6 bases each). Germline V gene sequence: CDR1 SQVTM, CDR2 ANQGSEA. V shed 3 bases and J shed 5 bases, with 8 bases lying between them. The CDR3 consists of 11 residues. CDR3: CSVDRGDEQYF. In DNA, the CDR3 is TGCAGCGTTGATAGGGGGGACGAGCAGTACTTC.

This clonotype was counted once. CDR3 amino acids: CASSNTGTGSTDTQYF. CDR3 in DNA: TGTGCCAGCAGCAACACCGGGACAGGGAGCACAGATACGCAGTATTTT. V usage is TRBV21-1 and J usage is TRBJ2-3; the table's D gene call, TRBD1, was not cross checked with the DNA. TRBV21-1 is noted as a pseudogene. The CDR3 has 16 residues.

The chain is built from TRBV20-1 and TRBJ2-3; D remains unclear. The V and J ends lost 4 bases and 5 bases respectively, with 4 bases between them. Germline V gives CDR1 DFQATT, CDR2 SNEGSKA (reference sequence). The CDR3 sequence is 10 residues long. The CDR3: CSANLDTQYF. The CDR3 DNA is TGCAGTGCTAATCTAGATACGCAGTATTTT.

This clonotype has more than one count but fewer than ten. The CDR3 DNA reads TGCAGTGCCGATCTATGGGGTGGTCCTAATGAAAAACTGTTTTTT. It specifies CSADLWGGPNEKLFF. The V gene is TRBV20-1, the J gene TRBJ1-4; D gene unclear. Germline CDR1 reads DFQATT; CDR2 reads SNEGSKA (reference sequence). The CDR3 is 15 amino acids. V lost 6 bases to trimming and J lost 3 bases, with 17 bases between them.

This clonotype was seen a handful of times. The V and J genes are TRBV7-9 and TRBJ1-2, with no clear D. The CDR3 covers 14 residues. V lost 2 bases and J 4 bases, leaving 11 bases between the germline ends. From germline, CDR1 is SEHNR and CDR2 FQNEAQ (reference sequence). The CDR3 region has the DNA TGTGCCAGCAGCTTATCGCTCGCCCCCTATGGCTACACCTTC. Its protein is CASSLSLAPYGYTF.

CDR3 bases: TGCAGTGCTATTCCGGGACATAACTATGGCTACACCTTC. The encoded protein is CSAIPGHNYGYTF. V is TRBV20-1 and J is TRBJ1-2; possible D gene TRBD1, 6 bases. Per germline, CDR1 DFQATT and CDR2 SNEGSKA (reference sequence). The germline V and J ends were trimmed by 4 bases and 1 base, with 10 bases remaining between them. The CDR3 runs to 13 residues.

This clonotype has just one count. The CDR3 nucleotides read TGTGCCACCAGCAGATCCACATCGTACACCGGGGAGCTGTTTTTT. Translated, it gives CATSRSTSYTGELFF. V usage is TRBV15 and J usage is TRBJ2-2; D is undetermined. Germline CDR1 is LNHNV and CDR2 is YYDKDF (reference sequence). This CDR3 spans 15 amino acids. V lost 2 bases to trimming and J lost 3 bases, with 10 bases between them.

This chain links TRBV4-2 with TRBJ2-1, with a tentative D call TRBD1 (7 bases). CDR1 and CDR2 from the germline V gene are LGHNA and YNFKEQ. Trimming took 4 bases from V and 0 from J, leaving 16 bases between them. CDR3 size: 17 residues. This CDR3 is CASSPLGGGNSYNEQFF. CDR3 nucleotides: TGTGCCAGCAGCCCGCTCGGAGGGGGCAACTCCTACAATGAGCAGTTCTTC.

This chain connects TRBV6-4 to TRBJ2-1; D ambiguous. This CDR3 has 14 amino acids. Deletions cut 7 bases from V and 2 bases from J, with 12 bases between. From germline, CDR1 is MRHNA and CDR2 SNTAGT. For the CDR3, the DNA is TGTGCCAGCACCAGACACCGGACCTACAATGAGCAGTTCTTC. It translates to CASTRHRTYNEQFF.

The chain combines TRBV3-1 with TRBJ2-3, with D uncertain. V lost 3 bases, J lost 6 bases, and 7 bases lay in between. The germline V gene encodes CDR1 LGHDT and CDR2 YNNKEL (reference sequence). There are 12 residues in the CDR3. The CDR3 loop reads CASSQVWDTQYF. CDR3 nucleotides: TGTGCCAGCAGCCAGGTGTGGGATACGCAGTATTTT.

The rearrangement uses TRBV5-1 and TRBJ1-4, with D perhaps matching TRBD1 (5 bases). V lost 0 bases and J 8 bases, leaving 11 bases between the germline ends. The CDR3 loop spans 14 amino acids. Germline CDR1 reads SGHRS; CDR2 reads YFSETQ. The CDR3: CASSLDQGGEKLFF. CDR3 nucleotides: TGCGCCAGCAGCTTGGATCAGGGCGGCGAAAAACTGTTTTTT.

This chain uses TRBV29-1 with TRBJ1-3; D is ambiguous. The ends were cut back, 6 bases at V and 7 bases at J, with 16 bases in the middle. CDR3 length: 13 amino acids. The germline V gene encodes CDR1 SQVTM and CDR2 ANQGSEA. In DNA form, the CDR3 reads TGCAGCGTCACTCGGTCGGGCGGCAACACCATATATTTT. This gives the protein CSVTRSGGNTIYF.

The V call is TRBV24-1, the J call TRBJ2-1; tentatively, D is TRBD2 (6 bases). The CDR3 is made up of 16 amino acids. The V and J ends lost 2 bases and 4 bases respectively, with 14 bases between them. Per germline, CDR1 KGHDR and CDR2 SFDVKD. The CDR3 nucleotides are TGTGCCACCAGTGATTCGGGCGGGACCTTGTACAATGAGCAGTTCTTC. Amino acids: CATSDSGGTLYNEQFF.

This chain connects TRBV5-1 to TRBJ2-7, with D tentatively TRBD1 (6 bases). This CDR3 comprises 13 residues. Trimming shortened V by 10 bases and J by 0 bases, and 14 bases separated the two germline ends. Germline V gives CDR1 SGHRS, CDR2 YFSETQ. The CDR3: CACHRESSYEQYF. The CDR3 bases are TGCGCCTGTCACAGGGAAAGCTCCTACGAGCAGTACTTC.

CDR3 region: CASRTTGGRSYEQYF. The DNA for the CDR3 is TGTGCCAGCAGGACCACAGGGGGTAGGTCCTACGAGCAGTACTTC. J is TRBJ2-7 and V is TRBV7-2; TRBD1 matches 8 bases. Germline lookup yields CDR1 SGHTA and CDR2 FQGNSA. Trimming at V came to 6 bases and at J to 1 base, leaving 8 bases not matched to a gene. The CDR3 runs to 15 residues.

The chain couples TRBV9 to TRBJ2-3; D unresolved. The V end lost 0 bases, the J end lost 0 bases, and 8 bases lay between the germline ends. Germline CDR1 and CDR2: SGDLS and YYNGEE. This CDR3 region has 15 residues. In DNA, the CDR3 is TGTGCCAGCAGCGTAGGGCACCCTAGCACAGATACGCAGTATTTT. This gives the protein CASSVGHPSTDTQYF.

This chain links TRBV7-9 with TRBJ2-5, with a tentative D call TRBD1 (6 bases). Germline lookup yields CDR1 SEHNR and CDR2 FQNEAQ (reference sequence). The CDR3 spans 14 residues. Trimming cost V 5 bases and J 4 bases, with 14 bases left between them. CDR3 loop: CASSRPQGPETQYF. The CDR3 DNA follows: TGTGCCAGCAGCAGACCACAGGGTCCAGAGACCCAGTACTTC.

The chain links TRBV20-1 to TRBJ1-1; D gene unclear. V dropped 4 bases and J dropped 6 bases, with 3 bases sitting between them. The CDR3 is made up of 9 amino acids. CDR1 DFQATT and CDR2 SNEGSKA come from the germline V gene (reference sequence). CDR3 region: CSAIPEAFF. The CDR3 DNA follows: TGCAGTGCTATCCCTGAAGCTTTCTTT.

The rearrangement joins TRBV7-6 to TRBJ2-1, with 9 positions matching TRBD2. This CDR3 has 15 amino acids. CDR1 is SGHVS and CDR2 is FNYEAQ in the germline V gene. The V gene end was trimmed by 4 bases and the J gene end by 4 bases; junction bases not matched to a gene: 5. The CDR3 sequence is CASSSTSGPYNEQFF. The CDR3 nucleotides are TGTGCCAGCAGCTCCACTAGCGGGCCTTACAATGAGCAGTTCTTC.

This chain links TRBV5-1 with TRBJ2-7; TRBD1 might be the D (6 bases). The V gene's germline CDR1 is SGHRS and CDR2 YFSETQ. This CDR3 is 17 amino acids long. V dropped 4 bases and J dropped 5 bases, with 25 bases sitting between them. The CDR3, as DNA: TGCGCCAGCAGCCGACGGTTAATTACAGGGAGCTTTGACGAGCAGTACTTC. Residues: CASSRRLITGSFDEQYF.

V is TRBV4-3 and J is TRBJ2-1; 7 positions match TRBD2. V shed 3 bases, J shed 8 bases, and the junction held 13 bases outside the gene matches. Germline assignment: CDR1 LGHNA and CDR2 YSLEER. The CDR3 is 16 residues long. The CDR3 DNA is TGCGCCAGCAGCCACCTTCCCGCGGGAGTGTTCGATGAGCAGTTCTTC. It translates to CASSHLPAGVFDEQFF.

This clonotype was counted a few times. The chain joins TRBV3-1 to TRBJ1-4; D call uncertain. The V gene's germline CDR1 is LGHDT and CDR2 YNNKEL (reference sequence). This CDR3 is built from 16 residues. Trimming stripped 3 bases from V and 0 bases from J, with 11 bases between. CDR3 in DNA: TGTGCCAGCAGCCAGCGCGGAACCTCAACTAATGAAAAACTGTTTTTT. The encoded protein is CASSQRGTSTNEKLFF.